The 20 T cell receptor beta chains in this list originate from one sample, sequenced in a study of a mutant IDH1 vaccine in newly diagnosed glioma. The time point denotes: week 23, last vaccination. A single vaccine dose contained 300 ug of mutant IDH1 20-mer peptide, and topical imiquimod was used with it. The antigens these receptors bind are not known. Produced via immunoSEQ multiplex PCR; TCRdb's table is partial and in-frame only. The data show tens of thousands of clones, around 74% seen once. Material: PBMCs, obtained from a glioma patient whose treatment included an IDH1 peptide vaccine. Receptors originate from a man aged 45-60 years with glioma.

The chain is built from TRBV5-4 and TRBJ2-5; D might be TRBD2 (6 bases). The CDR3 totals 14 residues. The germline CDR1 and CDR2 sequences are SGHNT and YYREEE (reference sequence). The germline V and J ends were trimmed by 4 bases and 3 bases, with 13 bases remaining between them. The CDR3 sequence: CASSQSGGKETQYF. The CDR3 DNA is TGTGCCAGCAGCCAGAGTGGCGGGAAAGAGACCCAGTACTTC.

The rearrangement uses TRBV9 and TRBJ1-3; D is ambiguous. The CDR3 spans 13 residues. Trimming took 3 bases from V and 2 from J, leaving 6 bases between them. CDR1 is SGDLS and CDR2 is YYNGEE in the germline V gene. The CDR3 reads CASSDGPGNTIYF. The CDR3, as DNA: TGTGCCAGCAGCGACGGCCCTGGAAACACCATATATTTT. The whole variable domain, remainder taken from reference TRBV9 and TRBJ1-3, is DSGVTQTPKHLITATGQRVTLRCSPRSGDLSVYWYQQSLDQGLQFLIQYYNGEERAKGNILERFSAQQFPDLHSELNLSSLELGDSALYFCASSDGPGNTIYFGEGSWLTVV.

V gene TRBV6-6 combines with J gene TRBJ2-3, with D unclear. V was pared by 2 bases and J by 2 bases, with 5 bases between. This CDR3 has 13 amino acids. Germline V gives CDR1 MNHNY, CDR2 SVGAGI (reference sequence). DNA for the CDR3: TGTGCCAGCAGTTACACACACACAGATACGCAGTATTTT. This encodes CASSYTHTDTQYF.

The chain recombines TRBV10-1 with TRBJ2-4; D not resolved. V lost 2 bases and J 0 bases, leaving 11 bases between the germline ends. The CDR3 contains 16 residues. Germline CDR1 reads WNHNN; CDR2 reads SYGVQD (reference sequence). The CDR3 spells CASSELPLLAKNIQYF. For the CDR3, the DNA is TGCGCCAGCAGTGAGCTACCCCTTTTAGCCAAAAACATTCAGTACTTC.

This sequence joins TRBV7-9 and TRBJ2-6, with D possibly TRBD2 on 6 matching bases. Trimming took 5 bases from V and 2 from J, leaving 16 bases between them. Germline CDR1 SEHNR, CDR2 FQNEAQ (reference sequence). The CDR3 runs 17 residues. The CDR3 bases are TGTGCCAGCAGCCTAGACGGCGGGGCGCCTGGGGCCAACGTCCTGACTTTC. It translates to CASSLDGGAPGANVLTF. The full variable domain, with the rest looked up from reference TRBV7-9 and TRBJ2-6, is DTGVSQNPRHKITKRGQNVTFRCDPISEHNRLYWYRQTLGQGPEFLTYFQNEAQLEKSRLLSDRFSAERPKGSFSTLEIQRTEQGDSAMYLCASSLDGGAPGANVLTFGAGSRLTVL.

The gene calls are TRBV10-3 and TRBJ1-2, with 10 bases that match TRBD1. Germline V CDR1 and CDR2: ENHRY, SYGVKD. The V gene end was trimmed by 10 bases and the J gene end by 3 bases; junction bases not matched to a gene: 5. There are 13 residues in the CDR3. The DNA for the CDR3 is TGTGCCACCACCGGGACAGGGGACTATGGCTACACCTTC. It is translated as CATTGTGDYGYTF.

Only a few counts were recorded for this clone. The rearrangement links TRBV19 to TRBJ1-5; the D is unclear. The CDR3 has 15 amino acids. Germline V gene lookup returns CDR1 LNHDA and CDR2 SQIVND (reference sequence). V was trimmed by 1 base and J by 2 bases, leaving 9 bases between them. The CDR3 coding sequence is TGTGCCAGTAGTATAGGGGGTTACGGCAATCAGCCCCAGCATTTT. This encodes CASSIGGYGNQPQHF.

The DNA for the CDR3 is TGTGCCAGCAGCTTGGGGGGACTAGCTAAAGATACGCAGTATTTT. This encodes CASSLGGLAKDTQYF. The rearrangement links TRBV5-6 to TRBJ2-3; 9 bases line up with TRBD2. The germline V gene has CDR1 SGHDT and CDR2 YYEEEE. Trimming at V came to 0 bases and at J to 5 bases, leaving 4 bases not matched to a gene. CDR3 length equals 15 residues.

The V gene is TRBV2, the J gene TRBJ2-5; D tentatively fits TRBD1 or TRBD2 (5 bases each). Germline V gene lookup returns CDR1 SNHLY and CDR2 FYNNEI. This CDR3 is built from 14 residues. Trimming took off 3 bases at V and 1 base at J, with 9 bases between the two ends. The CDR3 region is CASSERGFQETQYF. In DNA, the CDR3 is TGTGCCAGCAGTGAGAGGGGATTCCAAGAGACCCAGTACTTC.

By share, this clone counts as medium-sized. The chain joins TRBV11-1 to TRBJ1-1; D call uncertain. The V end was cut by 1 base, the J end by 11 bases, with 20 bases between. Germline loops: CDR1 SGHAT, CDR2 FQDESV (reference sequence). The CDR3 totals 15 residues. DNA for the CDR3: TGTGCCAGCAGCTTAGAGCGTTACTCGAGAATGTATGCTTTCTTT. This codes for CASSLERYSRMYAFF.

The rearrangement uses TRBV10-3 and TRBJ2-6; D unresolved. V dropped 4 bases and J dropped 0 bases, with 4 bases sitting between them. The CDR3 length is 14 residues. Germline CDR1 is ENHRY and CDR2 is SYGVKD. The CDR3, as DNA: TGTGCCATCAGTGTGGACTCTGGGGCCAACGTCCTGACTTTC. Protein product: CAISVDSGANVLTF.

This clone counts as medium-sized (0.01 to 0.1%). The chain carries TRBV27 and TRBJ2-2; D might be TRBD2 (5 bases). Per the germline V gene, CDR1 is MNHEY and CDR2 is SMNVEV (reference sequence). Trimming left V 2 bases short and J 7 bases short, with 8 bases between. The CDR3 length is 13 residues. CDR3 in amino acids: CASSLGSSGELFF. For the CDR3, the DNA is TGTGCCAGCAGTTTAGGGAGCAGCGGGGAGCTGTTTTTT.

Concerning this clone itself: At one end the junction does not follow the germline gene, possibly because of a read error. V gene TRBV7-6 combines with J gene TRBJ2-1; D gene ambiguous. The CDR3 is 12 residues long. Germline assignment: CDR1 SGHVS and CDR2 FNYEAQ. CDR3 bases: TGTGCCAGCAGCTTAAGAGAAAGGCGATTGGTCTTC. Protein: CASSLRERRLVF.

V gene TRBV27 combines with J gene TRBJ2-1, with a weak D call TRBD2 (6 bases). V lost 6 bases and J 8 bases, leaving 17 bases between the germline ends. This CDR3 comprises 14 residues. Germline CDR1 and CDR2: MNHEY and SMNVEV (reference sequence). The CDR3 is CASRRDRGSDEQFF. CDR3 DNA sequence: TGTGCCAGCAGGCGGGACCGGGGTTCCGATGAGCAGTTCTTC.

The V gene is TRBV30, the J gene TRBJ1-2, with 7 positions matching TRBD1. Germline V gene lookup returns CDR1 GTSNPN and CDR2 SVGIG (reference sequence). V lost 8 bases to trimming and J lost 7 bases; unmatched junction nucleotides: 10. The CDR3 length is 12 residues. CDR3 nucleotides: TGTGCCCGGGACAGTAGGGGCAGTGGCTACACCTTC. Its protein product is CARDSRGSGYTF.

V gene TRBV29-1 combines with J gene TRBJ1-2; D uncertain. The CDR3 has 12 amino acids. Trimming left V 1 base short and J 4 bases short, with 7 bases between. Per germline, CDR1 SQVTM and CDR2 ANQGSEA. The CDR3 DNA is TGCAGCGTTGAAGCTCAGATCTATGGCTACACCTTC. Translation gives CSVEAQIYGYTF.

This clone has a handful of counts. This chain links TRBV25-1 with TRBJ2-1; the D is unclear. The V and J ends lost 2 bases and 6 bases respectively, with 5 bases between them. This CDR3 is 12 amino acids long. The germline gives CDR1 MGHDK, CDR2 SYGVNS. Here the CDR3 reads CASSEGVNEQFF. Here the CDR3 DNA reads TGTGCCAGCAGTGAAGGTGTCAATGAGCAGTTCTTC.

The V call is TRBV19, the J call TRBJ1-5; TRBD1 is a possible D gene (6 bases). The germline CDR1 and CDR2 sequences are LNHDA and SQIVND (reference sequence). The CDR3 totals 15 residues. V dropped 7 bases and J dropped 7 bases, with 20 bases sitting between them. CDR3 nucleotides: TGTGCCAGTAAGAGTGAGCCAGGGGCTCGGCAGCCCCAGCATTTT. This codes for CASKSEPGARQPQHF.

The V gene is TRBV5-1, the J gene TRBJ2-5, with TRBD2 matching over 7 bases. This CDR3 has 15 amino acids. Per germline, CDR1 SGHRS and CDR2 YFSETQ. V was clipped by 4 bases and J by 1 base; unmatched bases: 7. In DNA form, the CDR3 reads TGCGCCAGCAGCCGACTAGCTCTGGGCCAAGAGACCCAGTACTTC. It specifies CASSRLALGQETQYF.

The V call is TRBV7-3, the J call TRBJ2-6; D possibly corresponds to TRBD1 (5 bases). The CDR3 runs to 15 residues. V was cut by 5 bases and J by 1 base, with 9 bases left in between. The germline gives CDR1 SGHTA, CDR2 FQGTGA. Here the CDR3 DNA reads TGTGCCAGCAGCACCCCAGGGTCTGGGGCCAACGTCCTGACTTTC. The encoded protein is CASSTPGSGANVLTF.